This T cell receptor beta chain originates from a study of neoadjuvant anti-PD-1 for oral cavity cancer. In its sample, this clone was seen a few times. As yet, its antigen is unknown. Sequencing was performed with immunoSEQ multiplex PCR; in TCRdb, only in-frame clones are kept and a portion is missing. Among approximately 42,000 clones listed, 65% to 85% were seen once. The CDR3 has 16 residues. Germline V gene lookup returns CDR1 SGHRS and CDR2 YFSETQ. V was pared by 3 bases and J by 5 bases, with 7 bases of the junction left unmatched. This sample's time point: after neoadjuvant nivolumab, at surgical resection. Study-wide points: Treg/Th17 ratio rose with pretreatment blood and fell with post-treatment tumor TCRbeta clonality. After neoadjuvant nivolumab, PBMC T cell clonality was significantly higher in non-responders than responders.

The chain is built from TRBV5-1 and TRBJ2-2; TRBD2 aligns across 10 bases. The receptor comes from a person between 40 and 79 years old with oral cavity squamous cell carcinoma. The specimen was PBMCs, collected after nivolumab (anti-PD-1) treatment. The CDR3 region is CASSSTPGLATGELFF. CDR3 coding DNA: TGCGCCAGCAGCTCGACCCCGGGACTAGCGACCGGGGAGCTGTTTTTT.